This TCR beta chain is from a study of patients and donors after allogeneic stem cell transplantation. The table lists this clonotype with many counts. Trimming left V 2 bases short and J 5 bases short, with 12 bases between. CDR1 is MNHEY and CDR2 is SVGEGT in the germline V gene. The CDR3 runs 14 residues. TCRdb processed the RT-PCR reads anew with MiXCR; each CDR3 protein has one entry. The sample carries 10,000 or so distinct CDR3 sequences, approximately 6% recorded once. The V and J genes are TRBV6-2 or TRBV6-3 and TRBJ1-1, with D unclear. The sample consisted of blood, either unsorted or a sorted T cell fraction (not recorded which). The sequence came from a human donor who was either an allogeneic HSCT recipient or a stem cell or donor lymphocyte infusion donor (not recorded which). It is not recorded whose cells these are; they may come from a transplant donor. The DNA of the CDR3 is TGTGCCAGCAGTTACGACGGTGTGAGGACTGAAGCTTTCTTT. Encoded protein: CASSYDGVRTEAFF.